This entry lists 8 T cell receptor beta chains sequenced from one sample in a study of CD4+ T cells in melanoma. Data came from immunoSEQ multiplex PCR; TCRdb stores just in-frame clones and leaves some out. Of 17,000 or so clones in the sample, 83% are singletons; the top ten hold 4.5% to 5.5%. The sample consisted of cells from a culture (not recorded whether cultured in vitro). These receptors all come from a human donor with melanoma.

As DNA, the CDR3 is TGTGCCAGCTCACCAACGGACAGGAGTGAAGCTTTCTTT. It codes for CASSPTDRSEAFF. The chain is built from TRBV18 and TRBJ1-1; 7 bases map to TRBD1. J gave up 7 bases and V 2 bases, and 4 bases lay outside the gene matches. CDR3 length equals 13 residues. Germline CDR1 is KGHSH and CDR2 is LQKENI.

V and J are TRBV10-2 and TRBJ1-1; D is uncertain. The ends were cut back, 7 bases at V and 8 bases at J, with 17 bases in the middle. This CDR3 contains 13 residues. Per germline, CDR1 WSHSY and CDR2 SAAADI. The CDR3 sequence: CASTLPRAAEAFF. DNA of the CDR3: TGCGCCAGCACCTTACCTCGGGCAGCCGAAGCTTTCTTT.

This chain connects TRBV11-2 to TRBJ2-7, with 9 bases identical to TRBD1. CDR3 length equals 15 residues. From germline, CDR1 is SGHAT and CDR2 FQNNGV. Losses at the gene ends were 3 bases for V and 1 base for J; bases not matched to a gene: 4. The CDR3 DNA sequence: TGTGCCAGCAGCTTGGTCGGGACAGGGTCCTACGAGCAGTACTTC. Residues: CASSLVGTGSYEQYF.

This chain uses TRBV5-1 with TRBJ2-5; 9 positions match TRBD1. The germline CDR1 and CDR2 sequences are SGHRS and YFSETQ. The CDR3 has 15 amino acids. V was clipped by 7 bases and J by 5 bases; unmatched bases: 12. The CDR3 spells CASGRAQGAGETQYF. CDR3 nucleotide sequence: TGCGCCAGCGGACGCGCACAGGGGGCAGGGGAGACCCAGTACTTC.

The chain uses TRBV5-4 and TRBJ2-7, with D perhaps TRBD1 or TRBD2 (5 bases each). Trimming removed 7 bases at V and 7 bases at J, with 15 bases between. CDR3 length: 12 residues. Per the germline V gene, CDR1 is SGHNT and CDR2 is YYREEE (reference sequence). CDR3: CASGGRGEEQYF. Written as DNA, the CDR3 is TGTGCCAGCGGGGGTAGGGGAGAAGAGCAGTACTTC. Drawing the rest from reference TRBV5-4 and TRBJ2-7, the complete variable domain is ETGVTQSPTHLIKTRGQQVTLRCSSQSGHNTVSWYQQALGQGPQFIFQYYREEENGRGNFPPRFSGLQFPNYSSELNVNALELDDSALYLCASGGRGEEQYFGPGTRLTVT.

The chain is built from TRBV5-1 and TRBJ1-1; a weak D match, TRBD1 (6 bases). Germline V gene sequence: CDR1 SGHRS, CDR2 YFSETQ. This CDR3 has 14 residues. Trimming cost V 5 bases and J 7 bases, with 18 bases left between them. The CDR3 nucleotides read TGCGCCAGCAGGAGAGACAGGCCCACGGATGAAGCTTTCTTT. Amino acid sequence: CASRRDRPTDEAFF.

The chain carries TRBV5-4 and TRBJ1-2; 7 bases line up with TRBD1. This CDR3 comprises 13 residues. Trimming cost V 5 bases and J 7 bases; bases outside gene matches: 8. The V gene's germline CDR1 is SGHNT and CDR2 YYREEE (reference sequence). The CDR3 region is CASRSDRPTGYTF. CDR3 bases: TGTGCCAGCAGATCGGACAGGCCAACTGGCTACACCTTC.

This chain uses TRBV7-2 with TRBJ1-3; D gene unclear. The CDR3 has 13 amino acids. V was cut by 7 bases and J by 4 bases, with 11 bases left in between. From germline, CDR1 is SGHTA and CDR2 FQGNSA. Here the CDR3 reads CASTPTPGNTIYF. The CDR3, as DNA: TGTGCCAGCACCCCGACCCCGGGAAACACCATATATTTT.